The 3 T cell receptor beta chains in this list originate from one sample, sequenced in a study of sequential checkpoint blockade in melanoma. Specified treatment: randomized to nivolumab then ipilimumab (arm A) or the reverse (arm B). Generated by immunoSEQ multiplex PCR, the TCRdb table keeps only in-frame clones and is missing some. Of some 10,000 clones detected, roughly 24% appear once; the ten largest clones hold 11% to 15%. The sequencing used tumor tissue (inferred from file names), collected from a patient given nivolumab and ipilimumab in sequence. All receptors come from a human donor with melanoma.

The chain joins TRBV6-8 to TRBJ2-7; 7 nucleotides align to TRBD1. CDR3 length equals 14 residues. Germline V gene lookup returns CDR1 MNHGY and CDR2 SAAAGT. Losses at the gene ends were 6 bases for V and 2 bases for J; bases not matched to a gene: 7. The CDR3 sequence is CASSHGTDTYEQYV. The CDR3 nucleotides are TGTGCCAGCAGCCATGGGACAGACACCTACGAGCAGTACGTC.

This chain links TRBV6-8 with TRBJ2-5; D is unresolved. This CDR3 comprises 14 residues. The V end lost 2 bases, the J end lost 5 bases, and 12 bases lay between the germline ends. The V gene's germline CDR1 is MNHGY and CDR2 SAAAGT. The CDR3 region has the DNA TGTGCCAGCAGTTACACCTGGGCCCTCGAGACCCAGTACTTC. Its protein is CASSYTWALETQYF.

This clone was counted many times. This rearrangement joins TRBV6-8 to TRBJ1-5; D is possibly TRBD1 (5 bases). The V end was cut by 1 base, the J end by 0 bases, with 16 bases between. There are 18 residues in the CDR3. Germline CDR1 and CDR2: MNHGY and SAAAGT. Here the CDR3 reads CASSYYSSDSYSNQPQHF. As DNA, the CDR3 is TGTGCCAGCAGTTACTACTCGTCCGACAGCTATAGCAATCAGCCCCAGCATTTT.